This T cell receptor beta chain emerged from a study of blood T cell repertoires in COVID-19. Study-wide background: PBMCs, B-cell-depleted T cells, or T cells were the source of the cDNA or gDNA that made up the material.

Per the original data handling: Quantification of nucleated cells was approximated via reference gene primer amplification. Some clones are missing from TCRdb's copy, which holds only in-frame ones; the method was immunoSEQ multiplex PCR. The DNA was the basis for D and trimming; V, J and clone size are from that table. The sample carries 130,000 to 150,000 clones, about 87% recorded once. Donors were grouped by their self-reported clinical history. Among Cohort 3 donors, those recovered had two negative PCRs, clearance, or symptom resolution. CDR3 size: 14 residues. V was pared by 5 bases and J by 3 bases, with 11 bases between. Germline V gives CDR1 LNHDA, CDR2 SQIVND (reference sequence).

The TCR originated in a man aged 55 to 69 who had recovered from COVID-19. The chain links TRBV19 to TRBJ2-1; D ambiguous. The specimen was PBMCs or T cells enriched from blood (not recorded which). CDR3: CASSRPQDYNEQFF. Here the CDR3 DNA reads TGTGCCAGTAGTCGGCCCCAGGACTACAATGAGCAGTTCTTC.